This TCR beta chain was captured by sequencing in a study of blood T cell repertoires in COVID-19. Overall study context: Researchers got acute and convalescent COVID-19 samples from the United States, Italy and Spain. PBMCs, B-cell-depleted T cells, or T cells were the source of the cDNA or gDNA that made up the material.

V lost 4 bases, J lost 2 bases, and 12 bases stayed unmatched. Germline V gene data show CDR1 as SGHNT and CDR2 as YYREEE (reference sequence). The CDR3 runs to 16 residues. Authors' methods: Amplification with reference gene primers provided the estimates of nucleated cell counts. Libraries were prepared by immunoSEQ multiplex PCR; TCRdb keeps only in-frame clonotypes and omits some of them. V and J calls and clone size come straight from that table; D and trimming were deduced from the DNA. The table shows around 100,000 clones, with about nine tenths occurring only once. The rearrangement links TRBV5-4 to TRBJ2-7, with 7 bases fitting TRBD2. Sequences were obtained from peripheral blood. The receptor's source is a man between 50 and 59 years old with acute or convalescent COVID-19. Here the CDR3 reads CASSPRGGGGAYEQYF. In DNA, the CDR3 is TGTGCCAGCAGCCCGCGGGGCGGCGGGGGAGCCTACGAGCAGTACTTC.